This TCR beta chain was sequenced for a study of T cells after yellow fever vaccination. UMIs and a universal primer site were added when TCR cDNA was made by 5'RACE template switching. One entry per CDR3 protein results from TCRdb running MiXCR on the 5' RACE reads. The sample lists fewer than 90,000 distinct CDR3 sequences; approximately 7% were seen once. Worth noting for this clonotype: Its antigen is currently unknown.

The ends were cut back, 0 bases at V and 6 bases at J, with 8 bases in the middle. The CDR3 runs 13 residues. Germline CDR1 is LNHNV and CDR2 is YYDKDF (reference sequence). Findings and caveats of the study: Post-booster repertoires again held most primary-vaccination clones (approximately 96% CD4, around 90% CD8).

The chain carries TRBV15 and TRBJ1-2; D remains ambiguous. The sample here was CD8+ T cells sorted from PBMCs, taken 5 to 6 days after the first yellow fever vaccination. The source is a man aged 18 to 35 who received the YFV17D yellow fever vaccine. As DNA, the CDR3 is TGTGCCACCAGCAGAGACCGGGGAGATGGCTACACCTTC. Encoded protein: CATSRDRGDGYTF.